This TCR beta chain was captured in a study of spatial heterogeneity in lung cancer. Study as a whole: More beta-chain than alpha-chain sequences were consistently detected.

The ends lost 3 bases at V and 4 bases at J; junction bases unmatched: 10. The CDR3 is 15 amino acids. Germline V gene sequence: CDR1 DFQATT, CDR2 SNEGSKA (reference sequence). TCR cDNA molecules each had a unique molecular identifier. One entry per CDR3 protein, called by TCRdb with MiXCR from the 5' RACE reads. Counted here are about 3,500 distinct CDR3 sequences, approximately 5.5% occurring once; the ten biggest clones make up approximately 31%. This clonotype was counted many times. Its antigen is not identified. This beta chain slipped into a library made for alpha chains as a stray read, so its size is not meaningful. Points from the study as a whole: Mutation tallies in tumors tracked expanded intratumoral alpha and beta TCR counts. The authors estimated that 6% to 8% of tumor T cells were covered for alpha chains and about 13% for beta chains.

Time point in this sample: sample taken at primary tumor resection. A total of under 80 untreated early-stage non-small cell lung cancer patients served as donors. Sequenced material: lung tumor tissue, taken at surgery. V usage is TRBV20-1 and J usage is TRBJ2-7; 9 positions match TRBD2. The TCR sequence derives from a female donor with early-stage non-small cell lung cancer. The DNA for the CDR3 is TGCAGTGCTAGTCTACTAGCGGGCCAGGCTTACGAGCAGTACTTC. This sequence encodes CSASLLAGQAYEQYF.